This T cell receptor (beta chain) was retrieved from a study of Graves' ophthalmopathy and Graves' hyperthyroidism. This CDR3 is built from 20 residues. Trimming removed 4 bases at V and 0 bases at J, with 28 bases between. The V gene's germline CDR1 is MDHEN and CDR2 SYDVKM. The TCR beta CDR3 regions underwent amplification from RNA transcripts. HTBI primers primed a first-round RT-PCR, and a second-round multiplex PCR followed. TCRdb re-called the multiplex PCR reads through MiXCR, storing one row per CDR3 protein. The data hold 150,000 to 200,000 distinct CDR3 sequences, with around 40% observed a single time. Ophthalmopathy-affected donors exhibited moderate-to-severe activity, CAS ≥3, NOSPECS ≥4, and duration under 3 months. Excluded: other autoimmune disease, uncontrolled infection, pregnancy or lactation.

This receptor was taken from a man aged 25-45 years with Graves' ophthalmopathy. The chain employs TRBV28 and TRBJ2-7, with D uncertain. Sequencing input: peripheral blood. The CDR3 spells CASSYPTMGGTGPYSYEQYF. The CDR3 coding sequence is TGTGCCAGCAGTTACCCGACCATGGGCGGCACGGGCCCATACTCCTACGAGCAGTACTTC.